These 4 T cell receptor gamma chains were all obtained from the same sample, sequenced in a study of γδ T cells in repeated Plasmodium falciparum infection. TCRdb reanalysed the multiplex PCR reads with CATT. The profile shows 25,000 to 30,000 gamma-chain clones, 2.5% to 3.5% of them singletons. Vgamma9/Vdelta2+ and Vdelta2-negative gammadelta T cells were flow-sorted from PBMC for bulk sequencing. The source material was gamma-delta T cells from blood. The origin of the receptors is a pool of human donors (malaria-infected and uninfected, not separated).

This clone occurred a few times. The protein TCRdb lists belongs to a much larger clone and differs from this DNA's translation at residue 8, which points to a read error; the protein shown is made from the DNA. The chain is built from TRGV3 and TRGJ1 or TRGJ2. Assignment of the J gene here rests on matching the DNA to germline, because TCRdb gives none. Germline values: CDR1 VTNTFY, CDR2 YDVSTARD (reference sequence). V was pared by 1 base and J by 6 bases, with 6 bases of the junction left unmatched. This CDR3 spans 13 amino acids. CDR3 DNA sequence: TGTGCCACCTGGGACAGCGTTTGTTATAAGAAACTCTTT. It encodes CATWDSVCYKKLF.

Notes on this clone: The protein TCRdb gives is from a much larger clone and does not agree with this DNA's translation at residue 13, likely a read error; the protein shown here comes from the DNA. J gene calling gave no result, while the V gene is TRGV9. The CDR3 has 15 residues. Germline CDR1 is GITISATS and CDR2 is ISYDGTV (reference sequence). CDR3 sequence reads: CALWEAPRFYYKELF. CDR3 sequence (DNA): TGTGCCTTGTGGGAGGCCCCACGGTTTTATTATAAGGAACTCTTT.

In regard to this clone: It differs at one base from a far larger clone, so likely a read error. This sample includes further DNA sequences coding for the same CDR3. The chain is built from TRGV4 and TRGJP2. TCRdb lists no J gene, so it was determined here by aligning the DNA to germline. The CDR3 consists of 14 residues. Trimming cost V 5 bases and J 8 bases; bases outside gene matches: 11. Per the germline V gene, CDR1 is EGSTGY and CDR2 is YDSYTSSV. CDR3 loop: CATWAPAKDWIKTF. DNA for the CDR3: TGTGCCACCTGGGCTCCAGCTAAAGATTGGATCAAGACGTTT.

This clone was detected ten times or more. A far bigger clonotype differs at one base, so this is likely a read error. The sample has other DNA sequences that encode this CDR3 too. This chain connects TRGV9 to TRGJ1 or TRGJ2. TCRdb offers no J gene call, so here the DNA was matched to germline to obtain one. Germline V lookup: CDR1 GITISATS, CDR2 ISYDGTV (reference sequence). CDR3 size: 12 residues. In DNA, the CDR3 is TGTGCCCTGTGGGAGGATTTATATAAGAAACTCTTT. This codes for CALWEDLYKKLF.